Each of the 30 T cell receptor beta chains below was sequenced from the same sample in a study. TCRdb fed the 5' RACE reads into MiXCR, producing one record per CDR3 protein. The sample has about 42,000 distinct CDR3 sequences; roughly 21% are singletons. Treg sorting used a CD4+CD25+CD127-/low gate. Input material: Tregs sorted from blood. These receptor sequences come from a female donor with breast cancer.

The rearrangement uses TRBV20-1 and TRBJ2-1; 12 bases fit TRBD2. The germline V gene has CDR1 DFQATT and CDR2 SNEGSKA (reference sequence). J was trimmed by 7 bases and V by 1 base; bases with no gene match: 5. There are 15 residues in the CDR3. CDR3 residues: CSARGLAGVRNEQFF. CDR3 nucleotides: TGCAGTGCTAGAGGACTAGCGGGAGTGAGGAATGAGCAGTTCTTC.

The chain joins TRBV7-2 to TRBJ2-7; 8 nucleotides line up with TRBD2. This CDR3 contains 15 residues. From germline, CDR1 is SGHTA and CDR2 FQGNSA. V shed 1 base and J 6 bases; nucleotides not matched to a gene: 8. The CDR3 DNA reads as TGTGCCAGCAGCTTAGGCGGGGGGCGCAGGAGCGAGCAGTACTTC. Its translation is CASSLGGGRRSEQYF.

This clonotype has more than one count but fewer than ten. The V gene is TRBV20-1, the J gene TRBJ1-2; a possible D gene is TRBD1 (6 bases). V lost 5 bases and J 8 bases, leaving 18 bases between the germline ends. CDR3 length: 13 residues. CDR1 and CDR2 (germline): DFQATT, SNEGSKA (reference sequence). The CDR3 sequence: CSARFLQGGGYTF. The DNA of the CDR3 is TGCAGTGCTCGATTTCTACAGGGAGGCGGCTACACCTTC.

The chain is built from TRBV6-1 and TRBJ2-7; 7 bases align to TRBD2. The CDR3 length is 14 residues. V shed 3 bases, J shed 3 bases, and the junction held 5 bases outside the gene matches. The germline gives CDR1 MNHNS, CDR2 SASEGT. The CDR3 coding sequence is TGTGCCAGCAGTGACCTGGGCGGGAGCTACGAGCAGTACTTC. This encodes CASSDLGGSYEQYF.

This clonotype was seen a handful of times. J is TRBJ1-2 and V is TRBV28, with a tentative D call TRBD1 (5 bases). Germline lookup yields CDR1 MDHEN and CDR2 SYDVKM. CDR3 size: 11 residues. The germline V and J ends were trimmed by 6 bases and 7 bases, with 9 bases remaining between them. DNA of the CDR3: TGTGCCAGCAGACAGGATGCTGGCTACACCTTC. Protein sequence: CASRQDAGYTF.

In this sample, this clonotype turned up many times. This rearrangement joins TRBV10-3 to TRBJ2-3, with 10 bases matching TRBD2. This CDR3 spans 13 amino acids. Per germline, CDR1 ENHRY and CDR2 SYGVKD. The ends lost 11 bases at V and 4 bases at J; junction bases unmatched: 6. The CDR3 sequence: CASLAGEADTQYF. CDR3 nucleotide sequence: TGTGCCTCCCTAGCGGGGGAAGCAGATACGCAGTATTTT.

The rearrangement joins TRBV7-3 to TRBJ2-1; 7 bases are shared with TRBD2. Germline V CDR1 and CDR2: SGHTA, FQGTGA. The CDR3 contains 15 residues. Trimming cost V 5 bases and J 7 bases; bases outside gene matches: 11. The CDR3 coding sequence is TGTGCCAGCAGCCGGAGCGGGACCTATATGAATGAGCAGTTCTTC. Protein product: CASSRSGTYMNEQFF.

The chain joins TRBV4-2 to TRBJ2-1, with 9 bases identical to TRBD2. The germline gives CDR1 LGHNA, CDR2 YNFKEQ. The CDR3 is made up of 21 amino acids. Trimming at V came to 0 bases and at J to 1 base, leaving 16 bases not matched to a gene. The CDR3 DNA follows: TGTGCCAGCAGCCAAGAACAGGGCCCTAGCGGGATAACTCTTTCCTACAATGAGCAGTTCTTC. This encodes CASSQEQGPSGITLSYNEQFF.

Only a few counts were recorded for this clonotype. The chain is built from TRBV2 and TRBJ2-5; D remains unclear. This CDR3 region has 13 residues. The V end lost 5 bases, the J end lost 5 bases, and 12 bases lay between the germline ends. CDR1 SNHLY and CDR2 FYNNEI come from the germline V gene. The CDR3 DNA reads TGTGCCAGCAGTTCTCCGGGTTCGGAGACCCAGTACTTC. Translated: CASSSPGSETQYF.

This clonotype showed up many times. The rearrangement links TRBV7-6 to TRBJ2-7, with 11 positions matching TRBD2. The CDR3 loop spans 15 amino acids. J gave up 2 bases and V 5 bases, and 5 bases lay outside the gene matches. CDR1 SGHVS and CDR2 FNYEAQ come from the germline V gene. The CDR3 loop reads CASSTLAGGPYEQYF. The DNA for the CDR3 is TGTGCCAGCAGCACCCTAGCGGGAGGCCCCTACGAGCAGTACTTC.

This clonotype was counted ten times or more. The rearrangement uses TRBV20-1 and TRBJ2-7; 15 bases fit TRBD2. V was clipped by 5 bases and J by 5 bases; unmatched bases: 7. Germline V gene lookup returns CDR1 DFQATT and CDR2 SNEGSKA (reference sequence). CDR3 size: 15 residues. DNA for the CDR3: TGCAGTGCTCATGCCGGACTAGCGGGAGGGAACGAGCAGTACTTC. Its protein product is CSAHAGLAGGNEQYF.

This clonotype was seen more than once but under ten times. The rearrangement links TRBV12-3 or TRBV12-4 to TRBJ2-1; a weak D match, TRBD2 (6 bases). The CDR3 is made up of 18 amino acids. V gave up 5 bases and J gave up 0 bases, with 20 bases separating them. The CDR3 DNA reads as TGTGCCAGCAGTCCCCGTACAGCGGGCGCGACCTCCTACAATGAGCAGTTCTTC. It specifies CASSPRTAGATSYNEQFF.

This clonotype showed up many times. The rearrangement links TRBV4-1 to TRBJ2-7, with D tentatively TRBD1 (5 bases). Germline CDR1 reads MGHRA; CDR2 reads YSYEKL. V shed 0 bases and J shed 3 bases, with 6 bases lying between them. This CDR3 contains 13 residues. The CDR3 DNA sequence: TGCGCCAGCAGCCAAGACGGACACTACGAGCAGTACTTC. This translates into CASSQDGHYEQYF.

The table lists this clonotype with many counts. The chain recombines TRBV20-1 with TRBJ2-3, with D perhaps matching TRBD2 (6 bases). CDR1 is DFQATT and CDR2 is SNEGSKA in the germline V gene (reference sequence). This CDR3 has 14 amino acids. V shed 0 bases and J shed 6 bases, with 13 bases lying between them. The CDR3 loop is CSARELAVLDTQYF. In DNA form, the CDR3 reads TGCAGTGCTAGAGAACTAGCCGTTTTGGATACGCAGTATTTT.

This clonotype was counted many times. V usage is TRBV7-9 and J usage is TRBJ1-1; no clear D. Trimming left V 3 bases short and J 1 base short, with 6 bases between. This CDR3 region has 13 residues. CDR1 SEHNR and CDR2 FQNEAQ come from the germline V gene (reference sequence). DNA for the CDR3: TGTGCCAGCAGCTTCACAGCGAACACTGAAGCTTTCTTT. This codes for CASSFTANTEAFF.

The table lists this clonotype with many counts. This rearrangement joins TRBV5-1 to TRBJ1-2, with D perhaps TRBD1 (6 bases). The V gene's germline CDR1 is SGHRS and CDR2 YFSETQ. Trimming cost V 4 bases and J 7 bases, with 17 bases left between them. This CDR3 contains 14 residues. The CDR3: CASSTTEGVGGYTF. The CDR3 nucleotides are TGCGCCAGCAGCACAACAGAGGGGGTTGGTGGCTACACCTTC.

Turning to this clonotype: A much larger clone lies a single base off, so this may be a read error. The chain carries TRBV7-9 and TRBJ1-4; D is ambiguous. With 8 bases removed from V and 8 bases from J, the gap between germline ends came to 18 bases. CDR1 is SEHNR and CDR2 is FQNEAQ in the germline V gene (reference sequence). The CDR3 covers 14 residues. The DNA for the CDR3 is TGTGCCAGCTTAGCCGCAAGCCAAACGGAAAAACTGTTTTTT. This codes for CASLAASQTEKLFF.

This clonotype has only a few counts. The chain carries TRBV7-9 and TRBJ2-4; D perhaps matches TRBD1 (6 bases). V lost 8 bases and J lost 8, with 16 bases in between. The CDR3 is made up of 13 amino acids. The germline gives CDR1 SEHNR, CDR2 FQNEAQ (reference sequence). The DNA of the CDR3 is TGTGCCAGCCGCCGAACAGGGAGAGACATTCAGTACTTC. Translation gives CASRRTGRDIQYF.

This clonotype was counted between two and nine times. The CDR3 nucleotides read TGTGCCAGCAGCTTAGTGGGTTCCGGGTATGGCTACACCTTC. Translation: CASSLVGSGYGYTF. V gene TRBV7-8 combines with J gene TRBJ1-2; D gene ambiguous. Germline assignment: CDR1 SGHVS and CDR2 FQNEAQ. The V and J ends lost 1 base and 5 bases respectively, with 11 bases between them. CDR3 length: 14 residues.

This clonotype has at least ten counts. This chain uses TRBV5-1 with TRBJ2-7; the match to TRBD1 covers 9 bases. The ends lost 6 bases at V and 4 bases at J; junction bases unmatched: 11. Germline V gene sequence: CDR1 SGHRS, CDR2 YFSETQ. This CDR3 region has 15 residues. This chain's CDR3 is CASNPSGQGQYEQYF. Written as DNA, the CDR3 is TGCGCCAGCAACCCCTCTGGACAGGGGCAATACGAGCAGTACTTC.

The sample holds many counts of this clonotype. The V and J genes are TRBV7-9 and TRBJ1-2; D is unclear. The V end lost 7 bases, the J end lost 8 bases, and 20 bases lay between the germline ends. Germline values: CDR1 SEHNR, CDR2 FQNEAQ (reference sequence). This CDR3 has 14 residues. CDR3: CASTEEGPSGGYTF. As DNA, the CDR3 is TGTGCCAGCACCGAAGAAGGACCCTCTGGCGGCTACACCTTC. The full variable domain, in which reference TRBV7-9 and TRBJ1-2 provide the parts outside the CDR3, is DTGVSQNPRHKITKRGQNVTFRCDPISEHNRLYWYRQTLGQGPEFLTYFQNEAQLEKSRLLSDRFSAERPKGSFSTLEIQRTEQGDSAMYLCASTEEGPSGGYTFGSGTRLTVV.

Worth noting for this clonotype: The junction departs from the called germline gene at one end, perhaps through a read error. The chain couples TRBV28 to TRBJ1-5, with 7 bases identical to TRBD1. CDR3 size: 15 residues. In germline, CDR1 is MDHEN, CDR2 SYDVKM. Here the CDR3 reads CASSDATGYNQSQHF. CDR3 nucleotide sequence: TGTGCCAGCAGTGATGCGACAGGGTATAATCAGTCCCAGCATTTT.

This clonotype showed up many times. The chain recombines TRBV5-5 with TRBJ1-1; the D is unclear. The CDR3 loop spans 12 amino acids. V lost 1 base to trimming and J lost 6 bases, with 7 bases between them. Germline V lookup: CDR1 SGHKS, CDR2 YYEKEE (reference sequence). The CDR3: CASSLFMAEAFF. CDR3 bases: TGTGCCAGCAGCTTGTTTATGGCTGAAGCTTTCTTT.

This clonotype was recorded at least ten times. J is TRBJ2-1 and V is TRBV5-1; D is tentatively TRBD1 or TRBD2 (7 bases each). The CDR3 totals 14 residues. Trimming took off 4 bases at V and 7 bases at J, with 15 bases between the two ends. Germline V CDR1 and CDR2: SGHRS, YFSETQ. The CDR3 reads CASSGRGRTNEQFF. In DNA, the CDR3 is TGCGCCAGCAGCGGGAGGGGGCGCACGAATGAGCAGTTCTTC.

Worth noting for this clonotype: A much bigger clone sits one base away, suggesting this may be a read error. V usage is TRBV20-1 and J usage is TRBJ2-3; 12 nucleotides align to TRBD2. Per the germline V gene, CDR1 is DFQATT and CDR2 is SNEGSKA (reference sequence). CDR3 length: 16 residues. The CDR3 region is CSARDRTSGTTDTKYF. The CDR3 DNA sequence: TGCAGTGCTAGGGATCGGACTAGCGGGACCACAGATACGAAGTATTTT.

This clonotype was picked up a small number of times. The CDR3, as DNA: TGCGCCAGCAGCTTGATGGCCAGCGGGAGTTACGAGCAGTACTTC. Amino acid sequence: CASSLMASGSYEQYF. The rearrangement uses TRBV5-1 and TRBJ2-7, with 8 bases lining up with TRBD2. With V trimmed by 1 base and J by 4 bases, 7 bases remained unmatched. The CDR3 is 15 amino acids. Germline V gene data show CDR1 as SGHRS and CDR2 as YFSETQ. Based on the CDR3 plus reference TRBV5-1 and TRBJ2-7, the full variable domain is KAGVTQTPRYLIKTRGQQVTLSCSPISGHRSVSWYQQTPGQGLQFLFEYFSETQRNKGNFPGRFSGRQFSNSRSEMNVSTLELGDSALYLCASSLMASGSYEQYFGPGTRLTVT.

As for this clonotype: A much larger clone lies a single base off, so this may be a read error. V usage is TRBV28 and J usage is TRBJ1-5, with 8 bases lining up with TRBD1. The CDR3 extends over 16 amino acids. The ends lost 8 bases at V and 0 bases at J; junction bases unmatched: 9. Germline CDR1 reads MDHEN; CDR2 reads SYDVKM. The CDR3 sequence is CASFDRGLHSNQPQHF. The CDR3 DNA follows: TGTGCCAGCTTTGACAGGGGTCTCCATAGCAATCAGCCCCAGCATTTT.

The chain is built from TRBV5-5 and TRBJ2-7, with 7 bases that match TRBD2. V lost 5 bases, J lost 3 bases, and 11 bases stayed unmatched. This CDR3 is built from 15 residues. Germline V CDR1 and CDR2: SGHKS, YYEKEE (reference sequence). This chain's CDR3 is CASRPGTGGSYEQYF. In DNA, the CDR3 is TGTGCCAGCAGACCCGGGACGGGCGGGAGCTACGAGCAGTACTTC.

V gene TRBV7-9 combines with J gene TRBJ2-3; either TRBD1 or TRBD2 may supply D (5 bases each). CDR1 SEHNR and CDR2 FQNEAQ come from the germline V gene (reference sequence). This CDR3 contains 14 residues. V was cut by 3 bases and J by 8 bases, with 15 bases left in between. CDR3: CASSFDGKRGTQYF. The CDR3 DNA is TGTGCCAGCAGCTTCGACGGAAAGAGGGGTACGCAGTATTTT.

This clonotype occurred many times. The genes are TRBV4-2 and TRBJ2-5, with TRBD2 matching over 8 bases. Germline loops: CDR1 LGHNA, CDR2 YNFKEQ. The CDR3 has 15 residues. J lost 5 bases, V lost 0 bases, and 5 bases had no gene match. The CDR3 reads CASSQEEREMETQYF. CDR3 nucleotides: TGTGCCAGCAGCCAAGAAGAGCGGGAGATGGAGACCCAGTACTTC.